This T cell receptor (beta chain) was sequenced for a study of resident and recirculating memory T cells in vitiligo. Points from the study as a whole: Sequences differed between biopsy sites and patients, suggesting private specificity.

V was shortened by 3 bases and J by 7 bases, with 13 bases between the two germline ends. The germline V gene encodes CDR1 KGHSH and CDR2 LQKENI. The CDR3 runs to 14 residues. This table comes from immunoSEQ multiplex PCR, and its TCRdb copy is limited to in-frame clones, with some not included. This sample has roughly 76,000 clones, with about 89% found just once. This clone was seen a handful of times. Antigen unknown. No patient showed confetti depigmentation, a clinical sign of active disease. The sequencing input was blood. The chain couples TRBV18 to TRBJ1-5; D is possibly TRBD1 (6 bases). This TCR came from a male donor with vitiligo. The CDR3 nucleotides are TGTGCCAGCTCACCCTACAGGGATGAACAGCCCCAGCATTTT. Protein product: CASSPYRDEQPQHF.